The 25 T cell receptor beta chains in this list originate from one sample, sequenced in a study of blood T cells in healthy people across ages. Primed by a sample-barcoded 5' primer and a J-beta primer mix, a second PCR proceeded for 7 to 11 cycles. One entry per CDR3 protein, called by TCRdb with MiXCR from the 5' RACE reads. The table shows roughly 700,000 distinct CDR3 sequences, with 49% occurring only once. Sample: blood. These receptors came from a woman aged 55-70 years in good health.

V is TRBV24-1 and J is TRBJ1-1; D might be TRBD1 (6 bases). Germline assignment: CDR1 KGHDR and CDR2 SFDVKD. The CDR3 is made up of 16 amino acids. The V end lost 3 bases, the J end lost 4 bases, and 17 bases lay between the germline ends. The CDR3 protein is CATSDPGVGGGTEAFF. The CDR3 region has the DNA TGTGCCACCAGTGATCCCGGCGTAGGGGGTGGCACTGAAGCTTTCTTT.

This clonotype was counted between two and nine times. The CDR3 sequence: CASSLLGGSSYNEQFF. CDR3 sequence (DNA): TGTGCCAGTAGCCTCTTAGGGGGGTCGTCCTACAATGAGCAGTTCTTC. The chain links TRBV9 to TRBJ2-1; D possibly matches TRBD1 or TRBD2 (6 bases each). The CDR3 totals 16 residues. Trimming took off 8 bases at V and 1 base at J, with 19 bases between the two ends. Germline V CDR1 and CDR2: SGDLS, YYNGEE. Using reference TRBV9 and TRBJ2-1 for the parts outside the CDR3, the full variable domain is DSGVTQTPKHLITATGQRVTLRCSPRSGDLSVYWYQQSLDQGLQFLIQYYNGEERAKGNILERFSAQQFPDLHSELNLSSLELGDSALYFCASSLLGGSSYNEQFFGPGTRLTVL.

The chain carries TRBV13 and TRBJ2-5, with 9 bases matching TRBD2. This CDR3 has 15 residues. From germline, CDR1 is PRHDT and CDR2 FYEKMQ (reference sequence). With V trimmed by 2 bases and J by 5 bases, 6 bases remained unmatched. The CDR3 sequence: CASSLRGGRVETQYF. The CDR3 DNA reads TGTGCCAGCAGCTTAAGGGGCGGGAGGGTCGAGACCCAGTACTTC.

This chain joins TRBV7-9 and TRBJ2-7, with 8 bases identical to TRBD1. The J segment lost 3 bases and the V segment lost 5 bases, leaving 6 bases of the junction unmatched. From germline, CDR1 is SEHNR and CDR2 FQNEAQ (reference sequence). This CDR3 is 14 amino acids long. CDR3 amino acids: CASSRMTGDYEQYF. CDR3 nucleotide sequence: TGTGCCAGCAGCCGGATGACAGGGGACTACGAGCAGTACTTC.

J is TRBJ2-7 and V is TRBV27, with TRBD1 matching over 7 bases. This CDR3 comprises 18 residues. V lost 5 bases and J lost 0; bases outside the gene matches: 16. Per the germline V gene, CDR1 is MNHEY and CDR2 is SMNVEV (reference sequence). The CDR3 spells CASSKGTGARGSSYEQYF. CDR3 nucleotide sequence: TGTGCCAGCAGTAAGGGAACAGGGGCGCGCGGATCCTCCTACGAGCAGTACTTC.

A few counts support this clonotype. CDR3 sequence: CASSPLTRLDEQYF. DNA for the CDR3: TGTGCCAGCTCACCGTTAACAAGGCTCGACGAGCAGTACTTC. The chain joins TRBV18 to TRBJ2-7; D gene uncertain. Trimming stripped 3 bases from V and 5 bases from J, with 14 bases between. Germline V gene lookup returns CDR1 KGHSH and CDR2 LQKENI. CDR3 length: 14 residues.

The chain joins TRBV6-2 or TRBV6-3 to TRBJ2-3; no clear D gene. The CDR3 consists of 15 residues. Between the trimmed V and J ends, which lost 6 bases and 1 base, there was a span of 14 bases. The germline CDR1 and CDR2 sequences are MNHEY and SVGEGT. In DNA, the CDR3 is TGTGCCAGCAGAAGAGGCACATCCCGCACAGATACGCAGTATTTT. This gives the protein CASRRGTSRTDTQYF.

This clonotype has just one count. The chain has TRBV5-1 and TRBJ1-1; D not resolved. V shed 0 bases and J shed 1 base, with 10 bases lying between them. This CDR3 has 15 amino acids. Germline V gives CDR1 SGHRS, CDR2 YFSETQ. CDR3 amino acids: CASSLGAGENTEAFF. In nucleotides, the CDR3 is TGCGCCAGCAGCTTGGGCGCAGGTGAGAACACTGAAGCTTTCTTT.

Only one count was recorded for this clonotype. The CDR3 DNA reads TGTGCCAGCAAGGGGATTAGGAACACCGGGGAGCTGTTTTTT. Its translation: CASKGIRNTGELFF. V usage is TRBV6-2 or TRBV6-3 and J usage is TRBJ2-2, with a weak D call TRBD1 (5 bases). This CDR3 is 14 amino acids long. Trimming removed 7 bases from V and 1 base from J, with 10 bases in between. In germline, CDR1 is MNHEY, CDR2 SVGEGT.

A few counts support this clonotype. The V call is TRBV12-3 or TRBV12-4, the J call TRBJ1-2; 8 bases are shared with TRBD1. The CDR3 extends over 13 amino acids. V dropped 3 bases and J dropped 5; count of bases not matched to a gene: 2. The CDR3 region is CASSLNRGYGYTF. The CDR3 DNA reads TGTGCCAGCAGTTTGAACAGGGGGTATGGCTACACCTTC.

The chain recombines TRBV18 with TRBJ2-7; no firm D call. CDR1 and CDR2 (germline): KGHSH, LQKENI. V was shortened by 0 bases and J by 4 bases, with 10 bases between the two germline ends. The CDR3 runs 14 residues. The DNA for the CDR3 is TGTGCCAGCTCACCACCGGTGCGGTTTTACGAGCAGTACTTC. Protein sequence: CASSPPVRFYEQYF.

About this clonotype: One end of the junction is discordant with germline, which a read error may explain. The genes are TRBV27 and TRBJ2-5; the match to TRBD1 covers 7 bases. The CDR3 sequence is 13 residues long. Per the germline V gene, CDR1 is MNHEY and CDR2 is SMNVEV (reference sequence). This chain's CDR3 is CASSNRGQEAQYF. DNA of the CDR3: TGTGCCAGCAGCAACAGGGGCCAAGAGGCCCAGTACTTC.

This clonotype has a handful of counts. The V and J genes are TRBV27 and TRBJ1-6; D is perhaps TRBD1 (6 bases). Trimming removed 4 bases at V and 10 bases at J, with 11 bases between. The CDR3 runs to 13 residues. Germline CDR1 reads MNHEY; CDR2 reads SMNVEV (reference sequence). The DNA for the CDR3 is TGTGCCAGCAGTTCAACAGGGACATCACCCCTCCACTTT. This sequence encodes CASSSTGTSPLHF.

This clonotype was detected only a few times. CDR3 amino acids: CASSPAPGQGGEQFF. The CDR3 nucleotides are TGCGCCAGCAGCCCAGCTCCTGGACAGGGGGGAGAGCAGTTCTTC. The genes are TRBV5-1 and TRBJ2-1, with 10 nucleotides matching TRBD1. CDR1 is SGHRS and CDR2 is YFSETQ in the germline V gene. CDR3 length: 15 amino acids. The V and J ends lost 4 bases and 10 bases, in that order; junction bases with no gene match: 11.

This clonotype turned up a few times. The genes are TRBV7-3 and TRBJ2-5; 8 positions match TRBD2. The CDR3 has 15 residues. V shed 2 bases, J shed 4 bases, and the junction held 6 bases outside the gene matches. The germline CDR1 and CDR2 sequences are SGHTA and FQGTGA. The DNA of the CDR3 is TGTGCCAGCAGCTTAGGGTCGGGAGGGAGAGAGACCCAGTACTTC. Translated, it gives CASSLGSGGRETQYF.

The chain employs TRBV28 and TRBJ2-1; 8 nucleotides align to TRBD2. Germline V lookup: CDR1 MDHEN, CDR2 SYDVKM. V trimming: 6 bases; J trimming: 5 bases; junction bases outside the gene matches: 6. The CDR3 runs to 14 residues. As DNA, the CDR3 is TGTGCCAGCAGACATACTAGCGGTGACAATGAGCAGTTCTTC. This sequence encodes CASRHTSGDNEQFF.

The rearrangement links TRBV7-2 to TRBJ1-2; tentative D call: TRBD1 (5 bases). The V end was cut by 2 bases, the J end by 5 bases, with 18 bases between. Germline V CDR1 and CDR2: SGHTA, FQGNSA. The CDR3 loop spans 16 amino acids. CDR3: CASSLSVGDSPYGYTF. The CDR3, as DNA: TGTGCCAGCAGCTTATCGGTGGGGGACTCTCCTTATGGCTACACCTTC. Combining the CDR3 with reference TRBV7-2 and TRBJ1-2 gives the whole variable domain GAGVSQSPSNKVTEKGKDVELRCDPISGHTALYWYRQSLGQGLEFLIYFQGNSAPDKSGLPSDRFSAERTGGSVSTLTIQRTQQEDSAVYLCASSLSVGDSPYGYTFGSGTRLTVV.

J is TRBJ2-3 and V is TRBV20-1; 10 positions match TRBD2. V shed 1 base, J shed 1 base, and the junction held 8 bases outside the gene matches. This CDR3 region has 17 residues. Germline V gene data show CDR1 as DFQATT and CDR2 as SNEGSKA (reference sequence). The CDR3 spells CSARGAHLAGGTDTQYF. The CDR3 DNA reads TGCAGTGCTAGAGGCGCCCACCTAGCGGGAGGCACAGATACGCAGTATTTT.

This clonotype was counted between two and nine times. This chain joins TRBV7-2 and TRBJ1-6; D might be TRBD1 (6 bases). Germline V CDR1 and CDR2: SGHTA, FQGNSA. This CDR3 has 14 residues. Deletions cut 3 bases from V and 8 bases from J, with 11 bases between. In nucleotides, the CDR3 is TGTGCCAGCAGCTTGCGGGGGGCGGATTCACCCCTCCACTTT. Residues: CASSLRGADSPLHF.

In its sample, this clonotype was seen a few times. The V call is TRBV7-2, the J call TRBJ2-7; 8 bases agree with TRBD1. CDR3 size: 14 residues. The junction had 8 bases not matched to a gene; V was cut back by 3 bases and J by 7 bases. Per the germline V gene, CDR1 is SGHTA and CDR2 is FQGNSA. This CDR3 is CASSLGQGAGEQYF. As DNA, the CDR3 is TGTGCCAGCAGCTTGGGGCAGGGGGCAGGTGAGCAGTACTTC.

The V call is TRBV29-1, the J call TRBJ2-5; D is perhaps TRBD2 (5 bases). The J call may be mistaken, given a closer DNA end match to TRBJ2-7. Germline CDR1 reads SQVTM; CDR2 reads ANQGSEA. The CDR3 covers 12 residues. The CDR3 region has the DNA TGCAGCGTTGATCGGACTTGCCACGAGCAGTACTTC. Its translation is CSVDRTCHEQYF.

As regards this clonotype: It may be a read error: a sequence one base away is much more abundant. The rearrangement links TRBV18 to TRBJ2-1; 9 bases fit TRBD2. This CDR3 spans 15 amino acids. CDR1 and CDR2 from the germline V gene are KGHSH and LQKENI. The CDR3 nucleotides read TGTGTCAGCTCACCCTTTTCGCTAGCGGGATATGAGCAGTTCTTC. Translated: CVSSPFSLAGYEQFF.

The rearrangement uses TRBV28 and TRBJ2-4, with D tentatively TRBD2 (7 bases). Between the trimmed V and J ends, which lost 7 bases and 13 bases, there was a span of 23 bases. The CDR3 is made up of 14 amino acids. The germline CDR1 and CDR2 sequences are MDHEN and SYDVKM. Here the CDR3 reads CASIESGGREEQYF. The CDR3 coding sequence is TGTGCCAGCATCGAGTCGGGGGGCCGTGAGGAGCAGTACTTC.

This clonotype was seen a few times. This chain uses TRBV7-9 with TRBJ2-2; weak D call: TRBD2 (5 bases). Looked up from germline, CDR1 is SEHNR and CDR2 is FQNEAQ (reference sequence). The V end was cut by 3 bases, the J end by 7 bases, with 6 bases between. The CDR3 runs to 12 residues. CDR3 sequence (DNA): TGTGCCAGCAGCTTGAGGGTCGGGGAGCTGTTTTTT. Protein sequence: CASSLRVGELFF.

This clonotype turned up a few times. The chain has TRBV12-3 or TRBV12-4 and TRBJ2-1; TRBD2 is a possible D gene (5 bases). Trimming pared 6 bases from V and 8 bases from J, leaving 11 bases between. The CDR3 sequence is 12 residues long. CDR3: CASRLVSDEQFF. In nucleotides, the CDR3 is TGTGCCAGCAGACTGGTTAGCGATGAGCAGTTCTTC.